The 26 T cell receptor beta chains below come from one sample, sequenced in a study of blood T cell repertoires in COVID-19. Measured with immunoSEQ multiplex PCR; TCRdb has only the in-frame clones, and not every one. The sample shows 150,000 to 200,000 clones, approximately 92% of them seen only once. Material: peripheral blood. The receptors were sampled from a young man with COVID-19, enrolled during active disease.

In its sample, this clone was seen once. The chain carries TRBV4-1 and TRBJ2-3, with 12 bases matching TRBD2. Germline-derived CDR1 and CDR2 are MGHRA and YSYEKL. The junction had 13 bases not matched to a gene; V was cut back by 0 bases and J by 0 bases. CDR3 size: 21 residues. DNA of the CDR3: TGCGCCAGCAGCCAAGATTCGTCTAGCGGGGGGGCGGGTTCGAGCACAGATACGCAGTATTTT. Protein sequence: CASSQDSSSGGAGSSTDTQYF.

The count of this clone is one. CDR3 in amino acids: CASSLWGGRRGNTIYF. The CDR3 DNA sequence: TGTGCCAGCAGTTTATGGGGGGGGAGAAGAGGAAACACCATATATTTT. This rearrangement joins TRBV6-5 to TRBJ1-3, with D maybe TRBD1 (5 bases). The CDR3 spans 16 residues. With 4 bases removed from V and 4 bases from J, the gap between germline ends came to 17 bases. Germline-derived CDR1 and CDR2 are MNHEY and SVGAGI.

The CDR3 sequence: CASSPRTGANEQYF. CDR3 in DNA: TGTGCCAGCTCACCAAGGACAGGGGCTAACGAGCAGTACTTC. The V gene is TRBV18, the J gene TRBJ2-7; 9 bases align to TRBD1. There are 14 residues in the CDR3. Looked up from germline, CDR1 is KGHSH and CDR2 is LQKENI. The V and J ends lost 2 bases and 5 bases, in that order; junction bases with no gene match: 4.

The count of this clone is one. V gene TRBV24-1 combines with J gene TRBJ2-3; 16 bases map to TRBD2. CDR3 length: 19 amino acids. Germline V CDR1 and CDR2: KGHDR, SFDVKD. J lost 2 bases, V lost 3 bases, and 7 bases had no gene match. The CDR3 nucleotides are TGTGCCACCAGTGATGGTCCGGGGACTAGCGGGGGGGTCACAGATACGCAGTATTTT. The encoded protein is CATSDGPGTSGGVTDTQYF.

CDR3: CASGGTSGQAWQYF. The CDR3 bases are TGTGCCAGCGGGGGGACTAGCGGTCAGGCCTGGCAGTATTTT. The chain has TRBV2 and TRBJ2-3; 11 bases align to TRBD2. The germline V gene has CDR1 SNHLY and CDR2 FYNNEI. The V segment lost 8 bases and the J segment 11 bases; nucleotides outside the gene matches: 12. There are 14 residues in the CDR3.

This clone was seen once. The chain uses TRBV7-9 and TRBJ2-3; weak D call: TRBD2 (6 bases). Trimming pared 1 base from V and 0 bases from J, leaving 11 bases between. CDR3 length equals 16 residues. Germline loops: CDR1 SEHNR, CDR2 FQNEAQ (reference sequence). CDR3 nucleotides: TGTGCCAGCAGCTTAGGAGCTAGCGCAAGCACAGATACGCAGTATTTT. Protein sequence: CASSLGASASTDTQYF.

This clone appeared a single time. J is TRBJ2-5 and V is TRBV25-1; D may be TRBD1 (5 bases). Germline V gives CDR1 MGHDK, CDR2 SYGVNS. This CDR3 is 14 amino acids long. Trimming cost V 1 base and J 3 bases, with 9 bases left between them. The CDR3 protein is CASSESEQEETQYF. In DNA form, the CDR3 reads TGTGCCAGCAGTGAATCCGAACAGGAAGAGACCCAGTACTTC. Full variable domain (remainder filled in from reference TRBV25-1 and TRBJ2-5): EADIYQTPRYLVIGTGKKITLECSQTMGHDKMYWYQQDPGMELHLIHYSYGVNSTEKGDLSSESTVSRIRTEHFPLTLESARPSHTSQYLCASSESEQEETQYFGPGTRLLVL.

The V and J genes are TRBV2 and TRBJ1-2; a possible D gene is TRBD1 (6 bases). The germline gives CDR1 SNHLY, CDR2 FYNNEI. Trimming took off 5 bases at V and 8 bases at J, with 24 bases between the two ends. This CDR3 has 16 amino acids. Here the CDR3 DNA reads TGTGCCAGCAGTCTTAACAGGGAAGGGGTGGATGGAGGCTACACCTTC. Amino acids: CASSLNREGVDGGYTF. Together with reference TRBV2 and TRBJ1-2, the CDR3 gives the full variable domain: EPEVTQTPSHQVTQMGQEVILRCVPISNHLYFYWYRQILGQKVEFLVSFYNNEISEKSEIFDDQFSVERPDGSNFTLKIRSTKLEDSAMYFCASSLNREGVDGGYTFGSGTRLTVV.

The DNA of the CDR3 is TGTGCCAGCAGTTCCTGGACTAGCGGGGGTCAAGAGACCCAGTACTTC. Encoded protein: CASSSWTSGGQETQYF. The chain combines TRBV11-1 with TRBJ2-5; TRBD2 matches 13 bases. J lost 2 bases, V lost 6 bases, and 6 bases had no gene match. CDR1 and CDR2 from the germline V gene are SGHAT and FQDESV (reference sequence). There are 16 residues in the CDR3.

The genes are TRBV18 and TRBJ1-4; the D gene is possibly TRBD1 (6 bases). Per germline, CDR1 KGHSH and CDR2 LQKENI. The V end lost 3 bases, the J end lost 5 bases, and 19 bases lay between the germline ends. CDR3 length: 17 amino acids. CDR3 DNA sequence: TGTGCCAGCTCACCCCGGCCTTTGGACAGCCTCAATGAAAAACTGTTTTTT. This codes for CASSPRPLDSLNEKLFF. Looking up the rest from reference TRBV18 and TRBJ1-4 gives the full variable domain: NAGVMQNPRHLVRRRGQEARLRCSPMKGHSHVYWYRQLPEEGLKFMVYLQKENIIDESGMPKERFSAEFPKEGPSILRIQQVVRGDSAAYFCASSPRPLDSLNEKLFFGSGTQLSVL.

The V gene is TRBV5-4, the J gene TRBJ1-6; 7 bases are shared with TRBD1. CDR1 is SGHNT, CDR2 YYREEE, per germline (reference sequence). V was clipped by 1 base and J by 7 bases; unmatched bases: 5. This CDR3 has 15 residues. CDR3 coding DNA: TGTGCCAGCAGCTTGCAGCAGGGGGGAAATTCACCCCTCCACTTT. Amino acid sequence: CASSLQQGGNSPLHF.

This clone was recorded at least ten times. The CDR3 DNA follows: TGTGCCAGCAGTCATCCTCGGACAGGGGAGGGGATCTACTCTGGAAACACCATATATTTT. It specifies CASSHPRTGEGIYSGNTIYF. The chain has TRBV6-6 and TRBJ1-3, with 9 bases matching TRBD1. The CDR3 covers 20 residues. Looked up from germline, CDR1 is MNHNY and CDR2 is SVGAGI (reference sequence). V lost 5 bases to trimming and J lost 0 bases; unmatched junction nucleotides: 17.

The V call is TRBV5-4, the J call TRBJ1-1; TRBD1 matches 7 bases. With V trimmed by 5 bases and J by 0 bases, 7 bases remained unmatched. CDR3 length equals 15 residues. Germline V lookup: CDR1 SGHNT, CDR2 YYREEE (reference sequence). In nucleotides, the CDR3 is TGTGCCAGCAGTGTAAAGACAGGGATGAACACTGAAGCTTTCTTT. It is translated as CASSVKTGMNTEAFF.

Only one count was recorded for this clone. Additional DNA sequences in this sample encode the identical CDR3. This chain links TRBV7-2 with TRBJ2-7; 7 nucleotides match TRBD1. Germline trimming cut 1 base from V and 3 bases from J; bases unmatched to any gene: 3. The germline CDR1 and CDR2 sequences are SGHTA and FQGNSA. CDR3 length equals 14 residues. The DNA for the CDR3 is TGTGCCAGCAGCTTAGACAGGGGCAACTACGAGCAGTACTTC. Amino acids: CASSLDRGNYEQYF.

This chain links TRBV7-3 with TRBJ2-5, with D maybe TRBD2 (5 bases). The germline V gene encodes CDR1 SGHTA and CDR2 FQGTGA. V was trimmed by 5 bases and J by 5 bases, leaving 12 bases between them. The length of the CDR3 is 13 residues. CDR3 sequence: CASSPGWEETQYF. The CDR3 nucleotides read TGTGCCAGCAGCCCGGGGTGGGAGGAGACCCAGTACTTC.

The chain combines TRBV28 with TRBJ1-4; 8 bases are a match to TRBD1. Germline V lookup: CDR1 MDHEN, CDR2 SYDVKM. V lost 8 bases, J lost 2 bases, and 4 bases stayed unmatched. The CDR3 has 14 residues. In nucleotides, the CDR3 is TGTGCCAGCGGTTACAGGGGGACTAATGAAAAACTGTTTTTT. This translates into CASGYRGTNEKLFF.

V and J are TRBV5-4 and TRBJ2-7, with 8 bases matching TRBD1. Germline V gene data show CDR1 as SGHNT and CDR2 as YYREEE (reference sequence). The CDR3 spans 16 residues. The V segment lost 4 bases and the J segment 2 bases; nucleotides outside the gene matches: 11. CDR3: CASSERRTGYAYEQYF. In nucleotides, the CDR3 is TGTGCCAGCAGCGAAAGACGGACAGGGTACGCCTACGAGCAGTACTTC.

This CDR3 reads CASRREAVATNEKLFF. DNA for the CDR3: TGCGCCAGCAGACGCGAGGCGGTAGCAACTAATGAAAAACTGTTTTTT. V gene TRBV4-1 combines with J gene TRBJ1-4; D unclear. The V end was cut by 6 bases, the J end by 0 bases, with 14 bases between. This CDR3 has 16 amino acids. Germline V gives CDR1 MGHRA, CDR2 YSYEKL.

The chain employs TRBV3-1 (or the pseudogene TRBV3-2) and TRBJ2-5; the D gene is possibly TRBD2 (6 bases). The germline V gene encodes CDR1 LGHDT and CDR2 YNNKEL (reference sequence). The germline V and J ends were trimmed by 1 base and 5 bases, with 23 bases remaining between them. The CDR3 runs to 18 residues. The CDR3 coding sequence is TGTGCCAGCAGCCAAGTCAAGAAGGAGCTAGCGTACTCGGAGACCCAGTACTTC. Translating gives CASSQVKKELAYSETQYF.

This clone has just one count. The genes are TRBV29-1 and TRBJ1-1; D remains unclear. CDR3 length: 11 amino acids. V gave up 3 bases and J gave up 4 bases, with 6 bases separating them. The germline CDR1 and CDR2 sequences are SQVTM and ANQGSEA. The CDR3 DNA follows: TGCAGCGTTGACCGGGTCACTGAAGCTTTCTTT. Protein sequence: CSVDRVTEAFF.

This chain uses TRBV7-3 with TRBJ2-5, with 9 bases fitting TRBD1. Trimming took 1 base from V and 5 from J; bases not matched to a gene: 5. The CDR3 covers 15 residues. Germline loops: CDR1 SGHTA, CDR2 FQGTGA. The CDR3 loop is CASSLRRDREETQYF. DNA for the CDR3: TGTGCCAGCAGCTTAAGAAGGGACAGGGAGGAGACCCAGTACTTC.

The chain recombines TRBV7-3 with TRBJ2-1; no reliable D call. CDR1 SGHTA and CDR2 FQGTGA come from the germline V gene. The CDR3 is made up of 14 amino acids. V was pared by 1 base and J by 3 bases, with 7 bases between. The CDR3 loop is CASSLSGIYNEQFF. CDR3 sequence (DNA): TGTGCCAGCAGCTTAAGCGGAATCTACAATGAGCAGTTCTTC. Combining the CDR3 with reference TRBV7-3 and TRBJ2-1 gives the whole variable domain GAGVSQTPSNKVTEKGKYVELRCDPISGHTALYWYRQSLGQGPEFLIYFQGTGAADDSGLPNDRFFAVRPEGSVSTLKIQRTERGDSAVYLCASSLSGIYNEQFFGPGTRLTVL.

This clone was detected a few times. V is TRBV27 and J is TRBJ2-1; D unclear. Germline CDR1 MNHEY, CDR2 SMNVEV (reference sequence). Deletions cut 3 bases from V and 4 bases from J, with 19 bases between. The CDR3 consists of 17 residues. In nucleotides, the CDR3 is TGTGCCAGCAGTTTGACTCCCCCCCACGAGGAATACAATGAGCAGTTCTTC. Its translation is CASSLTPPHEEYNEQFF.

The CDR3 bases are TGTGCCACCAGTGACCGCAGCGGGTCCCTCACAGATACGCAGTATTTT. It yields the protein CATSDRSGSLTDTQYF. This chain joins TRBV24-1 and TRBJ2-3; tentatively, D is TRBD2 (6 bases). The CDR3 contains 16 residues. Germline V gives CDR1 KGHDR, CDR2 SFDVKD. V lost 4 bases to trimming and J lost 2 bases, with 15 bases between them.

The chain combines TRBV12-5 with TRBJ1-2; D unclear. CDR3 length: 13 amino acids. Trimming cost V 1 base and J 2 bases, with 5 bases left between them. Per the germline V gene, CDR1 is LGHNT and CDR2 is FRNRAP. CDR3 bases: TGTGCTAGTGGTTTGGGGAGGAACTATGGCTACACCTTC. Protein product: CASGLGRNYGYTF.

This chain joins TRBV19 and TRBJ1-1; D is unclear. V was trimmed by 5 bases and J by 4 bases, leaving 11 bases between them. Per the germline V gene, CDR1 is LNHDA and CDR2 is SQIVND (reference sequence). The CDR3 extends over 13 amino acids. CDR3 loop: CASSSGMSTEAFF. CDR3 sequence (DNA): TGTGCCAGTAGTTCGGGAATGAGCACTGAAGCTTTCTTT.